This TCR beta chain came from a study of blood T cell repertoires in COVID-19. Donors were grouped by their self-reported clinical history. Recovered status in Cohort 3 required two negative PCRs, clearance, or symptom resolution. CDR1 PRHDT and CDR2 FYEKMQ come from the germline V gene (reference sequence). V lost 5 bases to trimming and J lost 0 bases; unmatched junction nucleotides: 7. The CDR3 contains 16 residues. Some clones are missing from TCRdb's copy, which holds only in-frame ones; the method was immunoSEQ multiplex PCR. The sample contains nearly 200,000 clones, 70% to 90% of which appear only once.

The sequenced material came from PBMCs or T cells enriched from blood (not recorded which). This receptor was identified in a woman between 18 and 29 years old who had recovered from COVID-19. The rearrangement links TRBV13 to TRBJ2-4, with 7 bases identical to TRBD1. CDR3 region: CASSVGQTLAKNIQYF. In nucleotides, the CDR3 is TGTGCCAGCAGCGTGGGACAGACCTTAGCCAAAAACATTCAGTACTTC.